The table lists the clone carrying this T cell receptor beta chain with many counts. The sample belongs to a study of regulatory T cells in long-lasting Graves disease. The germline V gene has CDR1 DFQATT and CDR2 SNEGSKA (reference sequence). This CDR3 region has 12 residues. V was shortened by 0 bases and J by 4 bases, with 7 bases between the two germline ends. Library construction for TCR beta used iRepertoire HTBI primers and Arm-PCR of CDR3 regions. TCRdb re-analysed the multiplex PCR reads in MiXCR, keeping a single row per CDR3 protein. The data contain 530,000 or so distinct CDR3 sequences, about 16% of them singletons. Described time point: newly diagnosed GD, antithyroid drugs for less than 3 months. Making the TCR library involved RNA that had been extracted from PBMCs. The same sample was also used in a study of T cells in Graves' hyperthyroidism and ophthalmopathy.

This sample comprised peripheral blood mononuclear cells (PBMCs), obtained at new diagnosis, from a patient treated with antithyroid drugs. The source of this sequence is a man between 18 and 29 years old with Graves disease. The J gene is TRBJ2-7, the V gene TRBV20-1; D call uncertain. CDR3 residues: CSARDTGYEQYF. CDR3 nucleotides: TGCAGTGCTAGAGATACCGGGTACGAGCAGTACTTC.